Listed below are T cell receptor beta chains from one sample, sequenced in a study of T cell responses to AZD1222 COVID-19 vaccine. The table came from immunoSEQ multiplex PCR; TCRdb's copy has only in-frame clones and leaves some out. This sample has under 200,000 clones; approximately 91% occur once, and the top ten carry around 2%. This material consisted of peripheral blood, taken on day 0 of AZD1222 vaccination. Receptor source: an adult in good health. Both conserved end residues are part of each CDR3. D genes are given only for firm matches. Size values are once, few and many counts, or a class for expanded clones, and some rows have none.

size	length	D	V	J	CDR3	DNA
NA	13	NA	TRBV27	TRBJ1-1	CASSPYSYTEAFF	TGTGCCAGCAGTCCCTACAGCTATACTGAAGCTTTCTTT
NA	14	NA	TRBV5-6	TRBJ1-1	CASSRGRMNTEAFF	TGTGCCAGCAGCCGCGGACGGATGAACACTGAAGCTTTCTTT
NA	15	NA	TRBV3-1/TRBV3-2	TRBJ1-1	CASSQEGAANTEAFF	TGTGCCAGCAGCCAAGAAGGAGCCGCGAACACTGAAGCTTTCTTT
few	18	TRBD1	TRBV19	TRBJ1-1	CASRPDRGSFYMNTEAFF	TGTGCCAGTAGGCCGGACAGGGGATCTTTTTACATGAACACTGAAGCTTTCTTT
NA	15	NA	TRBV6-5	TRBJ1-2	CASTVQLINGYGYTF	TGTGCCAGCACGGTCCAATTGATCAACGGCTATGGCTACACCTTC
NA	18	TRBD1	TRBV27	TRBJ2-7	CASRRLPGTGFSAYEQYF	TGTGCCAGCAGACGTCTTCCGGGGACAGGGTTTTCGGCCTACGAGCAGTACTTC
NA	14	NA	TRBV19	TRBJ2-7	CASSTQGGRGEQYF	TGTGCCAGTAGTACACAGGGCGGGAGAGGCGAGCAGTACTTC
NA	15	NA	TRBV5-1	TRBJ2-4	CASSLSPTVGDIQYF	TGCGCCAGCAGCTTGTCCCCAACCGTTGGGGACATTCAGTACTTC
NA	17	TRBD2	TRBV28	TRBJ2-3	CASSLPGLAGVTDTQYF	TGTGCCAGCAGTTTACCGGGACTAGCGGGAGTTACAGATACGCAGTATTTT
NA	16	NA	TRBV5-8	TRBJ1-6	CASSLRPGTRSSPLHF	TGTGCCAGCAGCTTGCGGCCGGGGACACGGAGCTCACCCCTCCACTTT
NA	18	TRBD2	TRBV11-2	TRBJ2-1	CASSLGALLAGGNNEQFF	TGTGCCAGCAGCTTAGGGGCCCTACTAGCGGGGGGAAACAATGAGCAGTTCTTC
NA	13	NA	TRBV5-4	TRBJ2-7	CASSLPGSAEQYF	TGTGCCAGCAGCTTGCCAGGGTCTGCCGAGCAGTACTTC
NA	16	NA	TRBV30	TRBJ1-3	CAWIPAALDSGNTIYF	TGTGCCTGGATCCCCGCAGCGTTAGACTCTGGAAACACCATATATTTT
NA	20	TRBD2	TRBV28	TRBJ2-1	CASSAVPGLAGGPSYNEQFF	TGTGCCAGCAGTGCCGTCCCGGGACTAGCGGGAGGGCCGTCCTACAATGAGCAGTTCTTC
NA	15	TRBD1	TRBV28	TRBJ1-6	CASSLIGRGDSPLHF	TGTGCCAGCAGTTTAATAGGCAGGGGGGATTCACCCCTCCACTTT
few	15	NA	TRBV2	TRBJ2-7	CASSDRGPPSYEQYF	TGTGCCAGCAGTGACAGGGGACCCCCTTCGTACGAGCAGTACTTC
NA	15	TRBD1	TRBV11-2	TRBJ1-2	CASRHQGQGAAGYTF	TGTGCCAGCCGCCACCAGGGACAGGGGGCGGCTGGCTACACCTTC
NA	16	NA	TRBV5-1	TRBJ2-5	CASSSTSGGAGETQYF	TGCGCCAGCAGCTCCACATCCGGGGGCGCGGGGGAGACCCAGTACTTC
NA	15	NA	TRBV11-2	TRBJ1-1	CASSSRARGATEAFF	TGTGCCAGCAGCTCCAGGGCTCGAGGGGCAACTGAAGCTTTCTTT
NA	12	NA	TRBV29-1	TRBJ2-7	CSARDTTYEQYF	TGCAGCGCGCGGGACACAACCTACGAGCAGTACTTC
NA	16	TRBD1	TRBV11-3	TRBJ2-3	CASSFESRGNTDTQYF	TGTGCCAGCAGCTTCGAAAGCAGGGGGAACACAGATACGCAGTATTTT
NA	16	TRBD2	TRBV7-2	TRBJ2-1	CASSRTSELVLNEQFF	TGTGCCAGCAGCCGGACTAGCGAACTGGTGTTGAATGAGCAGTTCTTC
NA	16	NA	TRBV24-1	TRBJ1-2	CATSDGGQSANYGYTF	TGTGCCACCAGTGATGGAGGACAGAGTGCTAACTATGGCTACACCTTC
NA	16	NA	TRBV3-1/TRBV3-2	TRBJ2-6	CASSPRGTTGANVLTF	TGTGCCAGCAGCCCCCGGGGCACTACTGGGGCCAACGTCCTGACTTTC
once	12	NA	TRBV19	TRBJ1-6	CASSISHSPLHF	TGTGCCAGTAGTATATCTCATTCACCCCTCCACTTT
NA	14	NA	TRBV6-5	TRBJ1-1	CASSSTGMATEAFF	TGTGCCAGCAGCAGCACAGGGATGGCAACTGAAGCTTTCTTT
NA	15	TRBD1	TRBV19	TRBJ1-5	CASSITGASNQPQHF	TGTGCCAGTAGTATAACAGGGGCAAGCAATCAGCCCCAGCATTTT
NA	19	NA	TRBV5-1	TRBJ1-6	CASSAGRVLQSSYNSPLHF	TGCGCCAGCAGCGCTGGCAGGGTTCTTCAAAGCTCCTATAATTCACCCCTCCACTTT
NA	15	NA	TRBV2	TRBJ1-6	CASIPEGTPNSPLHF	TGTGCCAGCATCCCAGAGGGGACACCCAATTCACCCCTCCACTTT
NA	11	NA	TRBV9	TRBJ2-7	CASSEGSEQYF	TGTGCCAGCAGCGAGGGGTCCGAGCAGTACTTC
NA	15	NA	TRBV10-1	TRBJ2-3	CASSDRLGPTDTQYF	TGCGCCAGCAGTGATAGACTCGGACCCACAGATACGCAGTATTTT
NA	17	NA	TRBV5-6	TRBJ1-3	CASSPTQMDISGNTIYF	TGTGCCAGCAGCCCGACTCAGATGGACATCTCTGGAAACACCATATATTTT
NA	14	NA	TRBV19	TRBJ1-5	CASSIGRGNEPQHF	TGTGCCAGTAGTATAGGTCGGGGTAATGAGCCCCAGCATTTT
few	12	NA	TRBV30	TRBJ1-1	CAWSVRGIEAFF	TGTGCCTGGAGTGTACGGGGGATTGAAGCTTTCTTT
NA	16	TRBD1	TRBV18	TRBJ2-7	CASSGQGVLSSYEQYF	TGTGCCAGTTCGGGACAGGGGGTCCTTAGCTCCTACGAGCAGTACTTC
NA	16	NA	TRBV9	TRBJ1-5	CASSGPGPKADQPQHF	TGTGCCAGCAGCGGGCCGGGACCCAAAGCAGATCAGCCCCAGCATTTT
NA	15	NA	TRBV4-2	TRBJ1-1	CASSLVAGVNTEAFF	TGTGCCAGCAGCTTAGTGGCAGGGGTGAACACTGAAGCTTTCTTT
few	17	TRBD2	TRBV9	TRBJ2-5	CASSGVGRAAQGETQYF	TGTGCCAGCAGCGGGGTGGGGAGGGCCGCTCAGGGAGAGACCCAGTACTTC
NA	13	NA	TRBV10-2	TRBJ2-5	CASIPTRGETQYF	TGCGCCAGCATTCCGACTAGAGGCGAGACCCAGTACTTC
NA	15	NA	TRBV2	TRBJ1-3	CASSDGRISGNTIYF	TGTGCCAGCAGTGACGGTCGGATCTCTGGAAACACCATATATTTT
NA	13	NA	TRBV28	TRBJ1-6	CASRGPSRSPLHF	TGTGCCAGCAGGGGCCCCTCACGTTCACCCCTCCACTTT
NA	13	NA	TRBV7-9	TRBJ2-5	CASTSPGQETQYF	TGTGCCAGCACCTCCCCCGGACAAGAGACCCAGTACTTC
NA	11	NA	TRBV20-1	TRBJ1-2	CSAKTAYGYTF	TGCAGTGCCAAGACGGCGTATGGCTACACCTTC
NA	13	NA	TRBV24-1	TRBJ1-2	CATSVPGTRGYTF	TGTGCCACCAGTGTTCCCGGGACAAGGGGCTACACCTTC
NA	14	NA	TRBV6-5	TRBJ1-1	CASSSIELNTEAFF	TGTGCCAGCAGTTCAATCGAGCTGAACACTGAAGCTTTCTTT
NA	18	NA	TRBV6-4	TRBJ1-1	CASSDTYQFRQENTEAFF	TGTGCCAGCAGTGATACGTACCAATTTAGACAGGAGAACACTGAAGCTTTCTTT
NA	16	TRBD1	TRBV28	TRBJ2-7	CASSSPQGAPTYEQYF	TGTGCCAGCAGTTCACCACAGGGGGCGCCTACCTACGAGCAGTACTTC
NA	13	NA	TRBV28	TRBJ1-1	CASSGTIFLGSFF	TGTGCCAGCAGTGGGACCATTTTTCTGGGGTCTTTCTTT
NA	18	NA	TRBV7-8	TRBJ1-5	CASSLALTASYSNQPQHF	TGTGCCAGCAGCTTAGCGCTCACGGCCAGTTATAGCAATCAGCCCCAGCATTTT
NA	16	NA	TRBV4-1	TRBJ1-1	CASSQANRVMNTEAFF	TGCGCCAGCAGCCAAGCGAACAGGGTTATGAACACTGAAGCTTTCTTT
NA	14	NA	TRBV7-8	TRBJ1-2	CASGSTEVNYGYTF	TGTGCCAGCGGGTCTACAGAAGTTAACTATGGCTACACCTTC